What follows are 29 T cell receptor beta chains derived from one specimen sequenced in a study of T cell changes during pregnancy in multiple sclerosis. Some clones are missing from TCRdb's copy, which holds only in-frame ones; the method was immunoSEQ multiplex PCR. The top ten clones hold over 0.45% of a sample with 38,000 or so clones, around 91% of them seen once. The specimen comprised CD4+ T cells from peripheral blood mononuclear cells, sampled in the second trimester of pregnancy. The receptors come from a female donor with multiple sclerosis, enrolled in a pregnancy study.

In DNA, the CDR3 is TGTGCCAGCAGCTTGAGGACAGGGAAGCGAGGCAATCAGCCCCAGCATTTT. This codes for CASSLRTGKRGNQPQHF. The chain couples TRBV7-2 to TRBJ1-5; 8 bases agree with TRBD1. From germline, CDR1 is SGHTA and CDR2 FQGNSA. V shed 3 bases and J 2 bases; nucleotides not matched to a gene: 9. This CDR3 has 17 amino acids.

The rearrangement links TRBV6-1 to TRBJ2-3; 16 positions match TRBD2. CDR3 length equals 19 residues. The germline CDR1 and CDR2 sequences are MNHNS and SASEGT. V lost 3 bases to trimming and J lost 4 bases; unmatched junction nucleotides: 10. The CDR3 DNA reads TGTGCCAGCAGTGAGGGAGGACCGGGACTAGCGGGAGGGCCAGATACGCAGTATTTT. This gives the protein CASSEGGPGLAGGPDTQYF.

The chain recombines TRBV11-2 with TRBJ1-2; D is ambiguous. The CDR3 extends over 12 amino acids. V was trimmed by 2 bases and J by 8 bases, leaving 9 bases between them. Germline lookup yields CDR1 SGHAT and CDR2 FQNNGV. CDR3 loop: CASSLSWSGYTF. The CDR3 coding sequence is TGTGCCAGCAGCTTATCGTGGAGCGGCTACACCTTC.

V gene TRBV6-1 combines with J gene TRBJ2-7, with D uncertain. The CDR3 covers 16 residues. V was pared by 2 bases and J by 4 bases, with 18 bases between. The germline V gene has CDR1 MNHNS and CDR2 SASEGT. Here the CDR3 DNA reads TGTGCCAGCAGTGAAAGCCCACTCGCGGCTGGGTACGAGCAGTACTTC. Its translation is CASSESPLAAGYEQYF.

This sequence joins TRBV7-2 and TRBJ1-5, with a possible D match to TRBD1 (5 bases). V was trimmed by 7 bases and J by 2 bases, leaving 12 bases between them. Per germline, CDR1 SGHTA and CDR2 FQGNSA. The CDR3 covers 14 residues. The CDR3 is CASTGGGGNQPQHF. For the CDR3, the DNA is TGTGCCAGCACCGGGGGGGGTGGCAATCAGCCCCAGCATTTT.

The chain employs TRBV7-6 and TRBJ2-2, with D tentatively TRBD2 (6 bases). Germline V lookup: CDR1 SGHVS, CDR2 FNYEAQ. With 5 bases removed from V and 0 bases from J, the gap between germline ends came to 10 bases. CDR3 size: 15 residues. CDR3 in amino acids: CASSRSGANTGELFF. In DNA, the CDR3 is TGTGCCAGCAGCCGTAGCGGAGCGAACACCGGGGAGCTGTTTTTT.

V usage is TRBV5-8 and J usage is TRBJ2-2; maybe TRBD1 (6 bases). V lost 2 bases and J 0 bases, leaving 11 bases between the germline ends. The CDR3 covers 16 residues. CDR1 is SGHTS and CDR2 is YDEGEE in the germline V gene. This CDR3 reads CASSFLRTANTGELFF. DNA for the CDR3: TGTGCCAGCAGCTTCTTACGGACAGCGAACACCGGGGAGCTGTTTTTT.

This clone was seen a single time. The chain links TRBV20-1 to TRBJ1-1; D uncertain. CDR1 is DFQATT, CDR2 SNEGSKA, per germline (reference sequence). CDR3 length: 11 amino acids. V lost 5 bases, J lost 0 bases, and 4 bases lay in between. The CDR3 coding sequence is TGCAGTGCTGCGCTGAACACTGAAGCTTTCTTT. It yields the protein CSAALNTEAFF.

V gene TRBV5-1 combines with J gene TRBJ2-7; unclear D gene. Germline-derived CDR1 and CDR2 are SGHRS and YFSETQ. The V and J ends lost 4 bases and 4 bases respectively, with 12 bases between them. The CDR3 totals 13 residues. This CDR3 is CASSAQNMYEQYF. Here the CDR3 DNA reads TGCGCCAGCAGCGCCCAGAACATGTACGAGCAGTACTTC.

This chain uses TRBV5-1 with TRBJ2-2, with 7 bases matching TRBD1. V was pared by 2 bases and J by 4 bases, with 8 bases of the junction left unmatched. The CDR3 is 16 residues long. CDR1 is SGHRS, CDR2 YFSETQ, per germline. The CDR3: CASSFGQAGTTGELFF. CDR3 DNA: TGCGCCAGCAGCTTCGGACAGGCCGGAACCACCGGGGAGCTGTTTTTT.

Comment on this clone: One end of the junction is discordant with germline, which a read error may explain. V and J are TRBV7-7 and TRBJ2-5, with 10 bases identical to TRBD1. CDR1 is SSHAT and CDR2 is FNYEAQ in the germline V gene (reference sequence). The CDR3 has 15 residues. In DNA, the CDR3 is TGTGCTAGCAGCTTAGATGGGACAGGGGTCGAGACCCAGTACTTC. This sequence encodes CASSLDGTGVETQYF. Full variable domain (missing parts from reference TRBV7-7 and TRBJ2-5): GAGVSQSPRYKVTKRGQDVTLRCDPISSHATLYWYQQALGQGPEFLTYFNYEAQPDKSGLPSDRFSAERPEGSISTLTIQRTEQRDSAMYRCASSLDGTGVETQYFGPGTRLLVL.

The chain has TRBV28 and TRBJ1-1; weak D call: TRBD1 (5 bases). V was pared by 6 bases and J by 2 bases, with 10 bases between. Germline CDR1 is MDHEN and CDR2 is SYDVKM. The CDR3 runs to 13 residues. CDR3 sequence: CASSPDSNTEAFF. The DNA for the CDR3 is TGTGCCAGCAGCCCCGACAGCAACACTGAAGCTTTCTTT.

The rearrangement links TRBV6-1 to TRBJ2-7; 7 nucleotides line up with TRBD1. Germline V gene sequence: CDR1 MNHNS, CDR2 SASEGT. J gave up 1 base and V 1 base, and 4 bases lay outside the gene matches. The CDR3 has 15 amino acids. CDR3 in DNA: TGTGCCAGCAGTGAAGTCGGGACAGCTTCCTACGAGCAGTACTTC. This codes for CASSEVGTASYEQYF.

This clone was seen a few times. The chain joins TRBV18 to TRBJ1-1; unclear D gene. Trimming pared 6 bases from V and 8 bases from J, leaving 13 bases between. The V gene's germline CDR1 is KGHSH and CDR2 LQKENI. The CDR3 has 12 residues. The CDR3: CASSTGVSEAFF. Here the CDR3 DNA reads TGTGCCAGCTCGACCGGGGTCAGCGAAGCTTTCTTT.

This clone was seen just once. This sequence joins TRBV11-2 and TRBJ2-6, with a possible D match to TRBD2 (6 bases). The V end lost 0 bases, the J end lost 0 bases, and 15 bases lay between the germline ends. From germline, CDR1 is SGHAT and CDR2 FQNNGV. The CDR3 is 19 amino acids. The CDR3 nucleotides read TGTGCCAGCAGCTTAGAGTACAAGCTCGGGGGCTCTGGGGCCAACGTCCTGACTTTC. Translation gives CASSLEYKLGGSGANVLTF.

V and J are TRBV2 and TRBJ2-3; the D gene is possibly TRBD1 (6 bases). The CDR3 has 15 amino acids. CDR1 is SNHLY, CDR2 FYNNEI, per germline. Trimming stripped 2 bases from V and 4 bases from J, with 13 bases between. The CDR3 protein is CASSEFRGGADTQYF. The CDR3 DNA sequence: TGTGCCAGCAGTGAATTCAGGGGTGGGGCAGATACGCAGTATTTT.

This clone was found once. CDR3 in amino acids: CASSFLGQNIQYF. The CDR3 nucleotides are TGTGCCAGTAGTTTCCTAGGTCAAAACATTCAGTACTTC. The genes are TRBV19 and TRBJ2-4, with D hard to call. The length of the CDR3 is 13 residues. The germline CDR1 and CDR2 sequences are LNHDA and SQIVND (reference sequence). Trimming took off 5 bases at V and 5 bases at J, with 10 bases between the two ends.

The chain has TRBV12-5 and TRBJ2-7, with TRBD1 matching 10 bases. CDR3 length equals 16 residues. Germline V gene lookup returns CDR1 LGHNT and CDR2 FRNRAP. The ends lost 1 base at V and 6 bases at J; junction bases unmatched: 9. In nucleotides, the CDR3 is TGTGCTAGTGGTTTGGGATCCTGGACAGGGGGAGGCGAGCAGTACTTC. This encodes CASGLGSWTGGGEQYF. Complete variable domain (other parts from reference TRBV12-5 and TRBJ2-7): DARVTQTPRHKVTEMGQEVTMRCQPILGHNTVFWYRQTMMQGLELLAYFRNRAPLDDSGMPKDRFSAEMPDATLATLKIQPSEPRDSAVYFCASGLGSWTGGGEQYFGPGTRLTVT.

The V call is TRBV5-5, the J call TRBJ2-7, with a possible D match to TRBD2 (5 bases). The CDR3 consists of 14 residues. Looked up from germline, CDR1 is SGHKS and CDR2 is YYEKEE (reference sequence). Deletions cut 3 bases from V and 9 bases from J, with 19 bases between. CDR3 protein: CASSSPGSPTRQYF. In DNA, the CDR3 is TGTGCCAGCAGCTCCCCGGGGTCCCCTACGAGGCAGTACTTC.

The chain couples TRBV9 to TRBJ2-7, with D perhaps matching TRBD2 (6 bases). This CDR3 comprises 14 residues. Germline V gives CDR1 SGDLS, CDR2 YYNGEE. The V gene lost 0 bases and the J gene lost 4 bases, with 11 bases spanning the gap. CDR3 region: CASSVAPRGYEQYF. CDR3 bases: TGTGCCAGCAGCGTAGCCCCCCGGGGGTACGAGCAGTACTTC.

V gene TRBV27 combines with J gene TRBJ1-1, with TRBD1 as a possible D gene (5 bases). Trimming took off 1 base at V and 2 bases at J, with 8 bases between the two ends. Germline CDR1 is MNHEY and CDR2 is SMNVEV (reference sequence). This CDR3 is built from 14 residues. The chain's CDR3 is CASSLLGTNTEAFF. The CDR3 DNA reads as TGTGCCAGCAGTTTATTGGGGACTAACACTGAAGCTTTCTTT.

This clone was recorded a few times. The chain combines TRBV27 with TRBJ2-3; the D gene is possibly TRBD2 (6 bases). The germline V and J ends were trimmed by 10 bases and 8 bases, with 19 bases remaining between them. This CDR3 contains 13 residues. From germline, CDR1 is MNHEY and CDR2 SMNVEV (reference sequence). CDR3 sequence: CANPPTGTFTQYF. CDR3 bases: TGTGCCAACCCCCCTACGGGGACTTTTACGCAGTATTTT.

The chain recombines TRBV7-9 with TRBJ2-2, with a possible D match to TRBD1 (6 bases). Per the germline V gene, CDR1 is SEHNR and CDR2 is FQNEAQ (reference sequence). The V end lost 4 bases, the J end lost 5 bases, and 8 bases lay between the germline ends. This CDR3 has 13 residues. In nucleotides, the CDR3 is TGTGCCAGCAGCTCACAGGGTACCGGGGAGCTGTTTTTT. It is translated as CASSSQGTGELFF.

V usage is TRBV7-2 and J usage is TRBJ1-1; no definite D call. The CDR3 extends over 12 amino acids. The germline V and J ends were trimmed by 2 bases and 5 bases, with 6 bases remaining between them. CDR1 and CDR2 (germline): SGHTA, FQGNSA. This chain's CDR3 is CASSLYGTEAFF. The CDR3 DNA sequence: TGTGCCAGCAGCTTATACGGGACTGAAGCTTTCTTT. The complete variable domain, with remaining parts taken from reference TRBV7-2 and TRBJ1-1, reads GAGVSQSPSNKVTEKGKDVELRCDPISGHTALYWYRQSLGQGLEFLIYFQGNSAPDKSGLPSDRFSAERTGGSVSTLTIQRTQQEDSAVYLCASSLYGTEAFFGQGTRLTVV.

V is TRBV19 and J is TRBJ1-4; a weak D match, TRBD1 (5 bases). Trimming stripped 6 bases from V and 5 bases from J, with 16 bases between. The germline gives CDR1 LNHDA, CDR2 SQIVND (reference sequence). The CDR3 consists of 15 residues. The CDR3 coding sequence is TGTGCCAGTAGAACAGGTGGGGCGGTGAATGAAAAACTGTTTTTT. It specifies CASRTGGAVNEKLFF.

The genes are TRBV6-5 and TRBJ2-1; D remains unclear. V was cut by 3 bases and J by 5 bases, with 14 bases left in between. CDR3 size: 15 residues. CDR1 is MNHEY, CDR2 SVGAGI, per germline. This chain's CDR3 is CASSYSIWQNNEQFF. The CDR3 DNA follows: TGTGCCAGCAGTTATTCGATCTGGCAGAACAATGAGCAGTTCTTC.

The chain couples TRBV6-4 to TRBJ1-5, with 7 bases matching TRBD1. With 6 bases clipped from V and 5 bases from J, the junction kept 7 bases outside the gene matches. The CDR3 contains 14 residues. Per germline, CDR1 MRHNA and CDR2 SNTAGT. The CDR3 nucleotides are TGTGCCAGCAGCGAAACAGGGGTGGATCAGCCCCAGCATTTT. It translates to CASSETGVDQPQHF.

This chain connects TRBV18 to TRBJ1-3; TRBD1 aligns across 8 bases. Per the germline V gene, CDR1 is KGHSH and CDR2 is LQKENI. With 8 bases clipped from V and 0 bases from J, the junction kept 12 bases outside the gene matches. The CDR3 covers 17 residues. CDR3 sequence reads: CASRRGGQGSSGNTIYF. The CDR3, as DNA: TGTGCCAGCCGGAGGGGAGGACAGGGCAGCTCTGGAAACACCATATATTTT.

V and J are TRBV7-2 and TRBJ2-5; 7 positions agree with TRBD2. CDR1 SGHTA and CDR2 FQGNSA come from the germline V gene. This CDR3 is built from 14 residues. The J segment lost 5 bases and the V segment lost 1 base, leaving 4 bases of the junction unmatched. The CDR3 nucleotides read TGTGCCAGCAGCTTAGGCGGGAGCGGGGAGACCCAGTACTTC. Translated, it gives CASSLGGSGETQYF.